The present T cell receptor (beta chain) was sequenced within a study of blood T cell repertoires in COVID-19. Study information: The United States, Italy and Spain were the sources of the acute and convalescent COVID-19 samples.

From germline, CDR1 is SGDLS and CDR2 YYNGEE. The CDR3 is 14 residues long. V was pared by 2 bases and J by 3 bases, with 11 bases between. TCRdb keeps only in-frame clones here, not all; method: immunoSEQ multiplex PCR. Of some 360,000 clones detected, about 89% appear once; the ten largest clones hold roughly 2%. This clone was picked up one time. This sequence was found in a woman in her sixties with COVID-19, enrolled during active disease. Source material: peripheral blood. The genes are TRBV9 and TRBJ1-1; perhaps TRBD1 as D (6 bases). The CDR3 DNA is TGTGCCAGCAGCGTGGAGACAGGTTACACTGAAGCTTTCTTT. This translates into CASSVETGYTEAFF. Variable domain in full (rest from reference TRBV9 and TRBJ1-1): DSGVTQTPKHLITATGQRVTLRCSPRSGDLSVYWYQQSLDQGLQFLIQYYNGEERAKGNILERFSAQQFPDLHSELNLSSLELGDSALYFCASSVETGYTEAFFGQGTRLTVV.